The source of this TCR beta chain is a study of T cell responses to AZD1222 COVID-19 vaccine. TCRdb keeps only in-frame clones here, not all; method: immunoSEQ multiplex PCR. The sample includes some 150,000 clones, roughly nine tenths of them seen just once. CDR1 is SNHLY and CDR2 is FYNNEI in the germline V gene. The CDR3 is 11 amino acids. Trimming took 2 bases from V and 5 from J, leaving 1 base between them. This clone turned up a few times. The antigen remains undetermined. Study results and caveats: Nearly half of spike-specific TCRs reportedly target unmutated variant regions. A mostly white British donor set with more females was recruited, and clonal diversity was possibly underestimated.

This sequence joins TRBV2 and TRBJ2-1; D not resolved. This TCR was sampled from an adult who received the AZD1222 COVID-19 vaccine. The sequenced sample was peripheral blood, obtained 28 days after the second AZD1222 dose. CDR3 DNA sequence: TGTGCCAGCAGTGAAAACAATGAGCAGTTCTTC. Translation gives CASSENNEQFF. Using reference TRBV2 and TRBJ2-1 for the parts outside the CDR3, the full variable domain is EPEVTQTPSHQVTQMGQEVILRCVPISNHLYFYWYRQILGQKVEFLVSFYNNEISEKSEIFDDQFSVERPDGSNFTLKIRSTKLEDSAMYFCASSENNEQFFGPGTRLTVL.